The 3 T cell receptor beta chains listed next were all sequenced from one sample in a study of OX40 agonist ivuxolimab in advanced cancers. The repertoire was sequenced with immunoSEQ multiplex PCR; TCRdb's copy has only in-frame clones and lacks some. Of tens of thousands of clones listed, approximately 91% are singletons. Sequencing used CD4+ or CD8+ T cells sorted from blood, obtained in a trial of the OX40 agonist ivuxolimab. Receptor source: an adult with an advanced solid tumor such as melanoma, head and neck, liver or kidney cancer.

The chain has TRBV27 and TRBJ2-7; the match to TRBD2 covers 11 bases. Trimming took 2 bases from V and 2 from J; bases not matched to a gene: 8. This CDR3 comprises 17 residues. Germline CDR1 MNHEY, CDR2 SMNVEV (reference sequence). CDR3 nucleotide sequence: TGTGCCAGCAGTTTAAGGGGGACTAGCGGAGGACCCTACGAGCAGTACTTC. Translated, it gives CASSLRGTSGGPYEQYF.

This rearrangement joins TRBV19 to TRBJ2-7, with TRBD2 matching 12 bases. The CDR3 spans 15 residues. V dropped 5 bases and J dropped 4; count of bases not matched to a gene: 6. Germline V lookup: CDR1 LNHDA, CDR2 SQIVND (reference sequence). CDR3 in amino acids: CASSSRTSGTYEQYF. In DNA, the CDR3 is TGTGCCAGTAGTTCCCGGACTAGCGGGACATACGAGCAGTACTTC. Combining the CDR3 with reference TRBV19 and TRBJ2-7 gives the whole variable domain DGGITQSPKYLFRKEGQNVTLSCEQNLNHDAMYWYRQDPGQGLRLIYYSQIVNDFQKGDIAEGYSVSREKKESFPLTVTSAQKNPTAFYLCASSSRTSGTYEQYFGPGTRLTVT.

In its sample, this clone was seen a few times. This chain uses TRBV6-6 with TRBJ1-2, with 8 bases lining up with TRBD1. The CDR3 extends over 15 amino acids. Germline assignment: CDR1 MNHNY and CDR2 SVGAGI (reference sequence). Trimming at V came to 6 bases and at J to 4 bases, leaving 10 bases not matched to a gene. CDR3 in amino acids: CASRPEGQDRYGYTF. As DNA, the CDR3 is TGTGCCAGCAGGCCTGAGGGACAGGACCGCTATGGCTACACCTTC.